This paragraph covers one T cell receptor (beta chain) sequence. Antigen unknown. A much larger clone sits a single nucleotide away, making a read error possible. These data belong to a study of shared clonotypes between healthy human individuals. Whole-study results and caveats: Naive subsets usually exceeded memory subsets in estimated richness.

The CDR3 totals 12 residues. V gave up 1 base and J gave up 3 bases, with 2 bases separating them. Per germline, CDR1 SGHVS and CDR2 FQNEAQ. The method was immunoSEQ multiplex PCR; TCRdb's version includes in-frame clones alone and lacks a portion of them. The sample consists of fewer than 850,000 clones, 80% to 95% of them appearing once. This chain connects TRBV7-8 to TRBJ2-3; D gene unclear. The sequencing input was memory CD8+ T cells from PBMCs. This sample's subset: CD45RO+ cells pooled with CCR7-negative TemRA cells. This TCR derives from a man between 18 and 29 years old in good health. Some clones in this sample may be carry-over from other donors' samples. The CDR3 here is CASSLGTDTQYF. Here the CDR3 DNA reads TGTGCCAGCAGCTTAGGTACAGATACGCAGTATTTT.